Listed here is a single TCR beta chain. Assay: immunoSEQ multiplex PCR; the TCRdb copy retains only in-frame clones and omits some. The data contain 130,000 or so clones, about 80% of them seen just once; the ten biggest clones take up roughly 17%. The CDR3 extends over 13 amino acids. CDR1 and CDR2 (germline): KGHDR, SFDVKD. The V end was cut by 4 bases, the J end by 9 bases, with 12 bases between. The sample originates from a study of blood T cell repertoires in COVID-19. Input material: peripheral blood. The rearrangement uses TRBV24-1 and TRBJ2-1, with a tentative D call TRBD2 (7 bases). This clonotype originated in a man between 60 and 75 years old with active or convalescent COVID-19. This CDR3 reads CATSDGGRLEQFF. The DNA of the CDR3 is TGTGCCACCAGTGACGGGGGGCGCCTTGAGCAGTTCTTC.